The clone carrying this T cell receptor beta chain was observed once. Antigen: not known. The data are from a study of blood T cell dynamics during melanoma immunotherapy. Overall study context: Patients with metastatic melanoma got pembrolizumab or nivolumab-ipilimumab as first-line care.

The V and J ends lost 5 bases and 4 bases respectively, with 17 bases between them. The CDR3 spans 15 residues. Per the germline V gene, CDR1 is SGHAT and CDR2 is FQNNGV. TCRdb keeps only in-frame clones here, not all; method: immunoSEQ multiplex PCR. Of over 10,000 clones in the sample, around nine tenths were seen once. Time point here: week 3, after first cycle of checkpoint inhibitor. Overall study findings and caveats: The study could not tell melanoma-specific clones from general immune activation.

The chain recombines TRBV11-2 with TRBJ1-2; D not resolved. This TCR derives from a human donor with melanoma. The input for sequencing was effector memory CD8+ T cells from blood, taken from a patient treated with checkpoint blockade. The CDR3 here is CASSVLPLATYGYTF. The DNA for the CDR3 is TGTGCCAGCAGCGTACTCCCGTTGGCAACCTATGGCTACACCTTC.